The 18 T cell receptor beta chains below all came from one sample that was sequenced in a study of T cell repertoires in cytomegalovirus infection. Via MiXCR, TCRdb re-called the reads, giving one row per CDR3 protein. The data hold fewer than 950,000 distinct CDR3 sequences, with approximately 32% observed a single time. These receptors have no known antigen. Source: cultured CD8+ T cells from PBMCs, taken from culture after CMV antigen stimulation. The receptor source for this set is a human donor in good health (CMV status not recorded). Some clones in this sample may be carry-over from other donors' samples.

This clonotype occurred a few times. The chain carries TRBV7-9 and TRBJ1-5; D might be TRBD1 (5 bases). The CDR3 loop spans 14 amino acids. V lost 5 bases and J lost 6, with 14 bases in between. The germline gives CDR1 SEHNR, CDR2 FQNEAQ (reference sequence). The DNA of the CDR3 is TGTGCCAGCAGCGGGGACTCTAGCGGTCAGCCCCAGCATTTT. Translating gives CASSGDSSGQPQHF.

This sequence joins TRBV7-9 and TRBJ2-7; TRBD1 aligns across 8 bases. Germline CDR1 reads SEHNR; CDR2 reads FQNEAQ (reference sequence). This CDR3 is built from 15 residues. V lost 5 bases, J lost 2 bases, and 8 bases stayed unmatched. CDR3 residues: CASSPARTGTYEQYF. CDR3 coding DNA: TGTGCCAGCAGCCCCGCTAGGACAGGGACCTACGAGCAGTACTTC.

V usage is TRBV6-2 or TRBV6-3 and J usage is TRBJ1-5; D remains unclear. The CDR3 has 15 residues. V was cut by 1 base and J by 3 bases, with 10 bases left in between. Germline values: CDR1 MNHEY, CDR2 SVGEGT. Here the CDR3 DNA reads TGTGCCAGCAGTTACTGGTCCGACCACAATCAGCCCCAGCATTTT. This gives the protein CASSYWSDHNQPQHF.

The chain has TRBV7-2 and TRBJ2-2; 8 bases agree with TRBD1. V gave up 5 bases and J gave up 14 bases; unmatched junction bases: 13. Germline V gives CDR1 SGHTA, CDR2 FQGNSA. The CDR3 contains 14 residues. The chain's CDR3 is CASSPFTGTGLLFF. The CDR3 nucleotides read TGTGCCAGCAGCCCTTTCACCGGGACAGGACTTCTGTTTTTT.

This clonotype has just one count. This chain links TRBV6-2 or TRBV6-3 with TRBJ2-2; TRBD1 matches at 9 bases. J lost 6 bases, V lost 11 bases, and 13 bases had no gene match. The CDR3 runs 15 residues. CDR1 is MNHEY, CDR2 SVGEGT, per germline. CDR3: CAAKGDRDMSGELFF. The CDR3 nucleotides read TGTGCCGCGAAGGGGGACAGGGATATGTCCGGGGAGCTGTTTTTT.

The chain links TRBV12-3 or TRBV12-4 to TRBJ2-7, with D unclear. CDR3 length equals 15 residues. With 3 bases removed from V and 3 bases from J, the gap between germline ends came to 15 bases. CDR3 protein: CASSLGQGMVYEQYF. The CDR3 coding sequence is TGTGCCAGCAGTTTGGGTCAAGGGATGGTCTACGAGCAGTACTTC.

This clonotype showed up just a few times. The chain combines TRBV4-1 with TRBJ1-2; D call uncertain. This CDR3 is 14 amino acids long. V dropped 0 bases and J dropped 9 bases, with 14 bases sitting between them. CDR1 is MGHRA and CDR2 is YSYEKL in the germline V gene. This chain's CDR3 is CASSQDSTLHRYTF. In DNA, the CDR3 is TGCGCCAGCAGCCAAGATTCGACCCTTCACCGCTACACCTTC.

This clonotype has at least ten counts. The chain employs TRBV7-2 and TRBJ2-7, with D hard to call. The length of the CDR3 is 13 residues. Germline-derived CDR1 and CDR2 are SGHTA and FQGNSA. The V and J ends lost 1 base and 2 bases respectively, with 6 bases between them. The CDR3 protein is CASSLDGTYEQYF. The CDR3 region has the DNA TGTGCCAGCAGCTTAGACGGAACCTACGAGCAGTACTTC.

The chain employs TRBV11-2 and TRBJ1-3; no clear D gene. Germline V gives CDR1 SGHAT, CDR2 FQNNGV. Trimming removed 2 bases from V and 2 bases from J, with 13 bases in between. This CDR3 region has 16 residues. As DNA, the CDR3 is TGTGCCAGCAGCTTATTCACGGAAGAGACTGGAAACACCATATATTTT. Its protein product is CASSLFTEETGNTIYF.

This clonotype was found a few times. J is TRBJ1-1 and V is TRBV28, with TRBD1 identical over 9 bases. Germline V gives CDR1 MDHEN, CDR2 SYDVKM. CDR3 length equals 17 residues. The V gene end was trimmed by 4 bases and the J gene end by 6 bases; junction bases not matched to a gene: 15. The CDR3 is CASSYFLQGAHWPEAFF. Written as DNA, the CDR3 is TGTGCCAGCAGTTATTTCCTACAGGGGGCCCATTGGCCTGAAGCTTTCTTT.

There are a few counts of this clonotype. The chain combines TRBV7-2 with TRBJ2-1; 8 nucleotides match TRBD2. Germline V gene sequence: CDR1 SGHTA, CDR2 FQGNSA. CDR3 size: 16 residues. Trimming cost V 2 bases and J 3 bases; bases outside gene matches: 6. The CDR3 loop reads CASSLLRGVHYNEQFF. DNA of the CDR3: TGTGCCAGCAGCTTACTGCGGGGGGTCCACTACAATGAGCAGTTCTTC. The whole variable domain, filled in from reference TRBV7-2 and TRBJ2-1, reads GAGVSQSPSNKVTEKGKDVELRCDPISGHTALYWYRQSLGQGLEFLIYFQGNSAPDKSGLPSDRFSAERTGGSVSTLTIQRTQQEDSAVYLCASSLLRGVHYNEQFFGPGTRLTVL.

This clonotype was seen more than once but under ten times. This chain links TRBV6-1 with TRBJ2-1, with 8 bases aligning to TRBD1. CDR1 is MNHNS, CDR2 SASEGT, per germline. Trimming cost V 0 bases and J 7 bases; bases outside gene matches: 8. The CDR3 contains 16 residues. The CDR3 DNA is TGTGCCAGCAGTGAAGCGGGGTGGACAGGGCAGAATGAGCAGTTCTTC. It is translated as CASSEAGWTGQNEQFF.

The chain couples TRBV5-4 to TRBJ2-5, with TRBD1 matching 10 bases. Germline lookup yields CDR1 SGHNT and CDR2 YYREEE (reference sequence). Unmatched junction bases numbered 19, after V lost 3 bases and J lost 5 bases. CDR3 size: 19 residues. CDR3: CASSSGLGTGASNPETQYF. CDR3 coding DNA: TGTGCCAGCAGCTCCGGTCTGGGGACAGGGGCGAGTAACCCCGAGACCCAGTACTTC.

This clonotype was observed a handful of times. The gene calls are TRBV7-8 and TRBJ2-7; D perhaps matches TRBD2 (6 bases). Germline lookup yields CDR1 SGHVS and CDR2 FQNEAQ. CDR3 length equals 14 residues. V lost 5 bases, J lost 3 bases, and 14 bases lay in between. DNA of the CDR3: TGTGCCAGCAGCCCCCAGGGAGGTCTCTACGAGCAGTACTTC. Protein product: CASSPQGGLYEQYF.

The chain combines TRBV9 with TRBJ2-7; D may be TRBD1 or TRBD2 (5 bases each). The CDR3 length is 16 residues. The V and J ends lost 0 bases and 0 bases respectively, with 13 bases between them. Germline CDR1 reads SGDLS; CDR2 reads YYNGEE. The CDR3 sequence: CASSVEVRGSSYEQYV. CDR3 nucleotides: TGTGCCAGCAGCGTAGAAGTGAGGGGATCCTCCTACGAGCAGTACGTC.

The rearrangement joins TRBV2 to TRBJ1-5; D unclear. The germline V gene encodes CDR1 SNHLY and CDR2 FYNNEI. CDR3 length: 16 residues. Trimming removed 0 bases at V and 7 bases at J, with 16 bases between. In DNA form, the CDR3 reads TGTGCCAGCAGTGAAGCGCTTGTTGTTGTGGGACAGCCCCAGCATTTT. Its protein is CASSEALVVVGQPQHF.

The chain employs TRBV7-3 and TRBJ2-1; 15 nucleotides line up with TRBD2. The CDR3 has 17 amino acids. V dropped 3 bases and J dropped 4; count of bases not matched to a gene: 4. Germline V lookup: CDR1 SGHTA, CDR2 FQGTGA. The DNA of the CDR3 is TGTGCCAGCAGCTTCGGACTAGCGGGGGGGCCTTACAATGAGCAGTTCTTC. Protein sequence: CASSFGLAGGPYNEQFF.

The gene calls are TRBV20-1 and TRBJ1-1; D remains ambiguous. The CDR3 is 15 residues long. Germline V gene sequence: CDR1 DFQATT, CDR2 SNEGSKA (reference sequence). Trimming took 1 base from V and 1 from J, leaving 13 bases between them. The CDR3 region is CSARGNTFWNTEAFF. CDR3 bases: TGCAGTGCTAGAGGGAATACGTTCTGGAACACTGAAGCTTTCTTT.